The clone carrying this T cell receptor beta chain was counted only a few times. Only in-frame clones appear in the TCRdb table, and some are missing; sequencing was by immunoSEQ multiplex PCR. The sample lists approximately 96,000 clones; 92% were seen once. This entry is derived from a study of T cell changes during pregnancy in multiple sclerosis. Per germline, CDR1 SGHNT and CDR2 YYREEE (reference sequence). V was clipped by 4 bases and J by 7 bases; unmatched bases: 4. The CDR3 is made up of 15 amino acids. The sequence derives from a female donor in good health, enrolled as a control in a pregnancy study. The chain is built from TRBV5-4 and TRBJ1-6; 11 nucleotides align to TRBD1. The sequencing here drew on peripheral blood, taken after pregnancy. CDR3 DNA: TGTGCCAGCAGCGGGGACAGGGGGGGCAATTCACCCCTCCACTTT. The encoded protein is CASSGDRGGNSPLHF.